This TCR beta chain was retrieved from a study of control samples from healthy donors and cancer patients (dated by TCRdb to 2018 to 2021). Trimming leaves V shorter by 4 bases and J shorter by 6 bases, with the junction holding 8 bases beyond the gene matches. The CDR3 numbers 15 residues from cysteine through phenylalanine. The DNA shown is the 45-base CDR3, in frame from base 1. Looking up the germline V gene yields CDR1 SGHTS and CDR2 YDEGEE. A word on this clone: The clone's antigen remains unknown. Base-call qualities are not available, and no considerably larger clone is one nucleotide away.

The library came from the immunoSEQ multiplex PCR assay. Drawn from immuneACCESS, this table holds only the in-frame rearrangements with V and J called that TCRdb kept. Clones are partly lost; checked studies trace under half to an unresolved V gene and leave the rest unexplained. In this sample the table shows about 130,000 clones, 85% to 95% of which occur a single time. The ten largest account for 0.55% to 0.6% of the sample. Source material: PBMCs. The sequence derives from an elderly man with head and neck cancer. The rearranged segments are TRBV5-8 and TRBJ1-5; TRBD1 aligns with 9 central bases. The nucleotide sequence reads as follows: TGTGCCAGCAGCGCCGGACAGGGGACGGCTCAGCCCCAGCATTTT. Its protein is CASSAGQGTAQPQHF.